The entry below gives a single TCR beta chain sequence along with its context. V was cut by 3 bases and J by 7 bases, with 13 bases left in between. The CDR3 extends over 14 amino acids. Germline V CDR1 and CDR2: SNHLY, FYNNEI. This specimen comes from a study of blood T cell repertoires in COVID-19. Study as a whole: Acute and convalescent COVID-19 samples came from the United States, Italy and Spain. T cells, B-cell-depleted T cells, or PBMCs supplied cDNA or gDNA.

Original handling: Estimated nucleated cell counts came from reference gene primer amplification. Clones were read by immunoSEQ multiplex PCR, and TCRdb kept only the in-frame ones, dropping some. V and J calls and clone size follow that table, whereas D and trimming were derived from the DNA. The data hold about 300,000 clones, with around 84% observed a single time. The clonotype originates from a man aged 65 to 85 with acute or convalescent COVID-19. The V and J genes are TRBV2 and TRBJ1-5; D is unclear. Material for sequencing was peripheral blood. The CDR3 sequence is CASSDEGAGQPQHF. DNA for the CDR3: TGTGCCAGCAGTGATGAGGGAGCGGGACAGCCCCAGCATTTT.